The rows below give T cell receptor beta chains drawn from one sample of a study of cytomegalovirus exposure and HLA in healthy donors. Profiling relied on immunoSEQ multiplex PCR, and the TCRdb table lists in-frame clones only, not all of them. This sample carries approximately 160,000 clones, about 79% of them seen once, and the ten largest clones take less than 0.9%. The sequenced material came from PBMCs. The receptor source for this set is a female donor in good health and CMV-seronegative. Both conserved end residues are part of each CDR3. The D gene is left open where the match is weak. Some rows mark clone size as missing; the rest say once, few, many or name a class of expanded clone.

DNA: TGTGCCAGCAGCTTGACAGGGGAATCTTTCTTT
CDR3: CASSLTGESFF
J: TRBJ1-1
D: TRBD1
V: TRBV5-6
size: .

DNA: TGTGCCATCAGTGAATCACAGGGGGTCCGGCAGCCCCAGCATTTT
CDR3: CAISESQGVRQPQHF
J: TRBJ1-5
D: TRBD1
V: TRBV10-3
size: .

DNA: TGTGCCAGCAGCCTCCTTCGGGACTCGCAACTCTCTGGGGCCAACGTCCTGACTTTC
CDR3: CASSLLRDSQLSGANVLTF
J: TRBJ2-6
D: .
V: TRBV11-2
size: .

DNA: TGTGCCAGCAGCTTAGCCAGATCCTACAATGAGCAGTTCTTC
CDR3: CASSLARSYNEQFF
J: TRBJ2-1
D: .
V: TRBV7-2
size: .

DNA: TGTGCCAGCAGCTCGGACAGGGCAGGTGGCTACACCTTC
CDR3: CASSSDRAGGYTF
J: TRBJ1-2
D: TRBD1
V: TRBV5-4
size: few

DNA: TGTGCCAGCTCCCTCCGAGGGCAAACCGAAGCTTTCTTT
CDR3: CASSLRGQTEAFF
J: TRBJ1-1
D: .
V: TRBV18
size: .

DNA: TGTGCCATCTCGGGGGGGGCGGGTATTAACACCGGGGAGCTGTTTTTT
CDR3: CAISGGAGINTGELFF
J: TRBJ2-2
D: TRBD2
V: TRBV6-6
size: .

DNA: TGTGCCAGCAGCCCCCCCTCGACTAGCAGGAATCAGCCCCAGCATTTT
CDR3: CASSPPSTSRNQPQHF
J: TRBJ1-5
D: .
V: TRBV6-6
size: .

DNA: TGTGCCAGCAGCTCGGGATTCCCGGACCCTGAAGCTTTCTTT
CDR3: CASSSGFPDPEAFF
J: TRBJ1-1
D: .
V: TRBV5-4
size: .

DNA: TGTGCCAGCAGCGTGGGGCGGGGGGTACGAGAGACCCAGTACTTC
CDR3: CASSVGRGVRETQYF
J: TRBJ2-5
D: TRBD2
V: TRBV7-2
size: .

DNA: TGCGCCAGCAGCTTGGGGAGGGCAACTAATGAAAAACTGTTTTTT
CDR3: CASSLGRATNEKLFF
J: TRBJ1-4
D: .
V: TRBV5-1
size: .

DNA: TGTGCCAGCAGTCCCCGGGTAGGGGCCATATATTTT
CDR3: CASSPRVGAIYF
J: TRBJ1-3
D: .
V: TRBV28
size: few

DNA: TGTGCCATCAAGCCCTATCTAGCGGAAGAGACCCAGTACTTC
CDR3: CAIKPYLAEETQYF
J: TRBJ2-5
D: TRBD2
V: TRBV28
size: .

DNA: TGTGCCAGCAGTTTAATCAGGGGCTATGGCTACACCTTC
CDR3: CASSLIRGYGYTF
J: TRBJ1-2
D: .
V: TRBV28
size: .

DNA: TGTGCCAGCAGCTCCGGGACTAGCGGATTCAATGAGCAGTTCTTC
CDR3: CASSSGTSGFNEQFF
J: TRBJ2-1
D: TRBD2
V: TRBV11-3
size: .

DNA: TGTGCCAGCAGTTTTCCGGGAGGCCCCATGGAGCAGTACTTC
CDR3: CASSFPGGPMEQYF
J: TRBJ2-7
D: TRBD2
V: TRBV28
size: .

DNA: TGTGCCAGCTCACTTTGGACTAGCGGGACTCACGATACGCAGTATTTT
CDR3: CASSLWTSGTHDTQYF
J: TRBJ2-3
D: TRBD2
V: TRBV18
size: .

DNA: TGTGCCAGCAACCCTCGACAGGGTAGCGAGCAGTACTTC
CDR3: CASNPRQGSEQYF
J: TRBJ2-7
D: TRBD1
V: TRBV5-4
size: .

DNA: TGTGCCAGCAGCTACCGGGACTGGGGAGGGGAGCAGTTCTTC
CDR3: CASSYRDWGGEQFF
J: TRBJ2-1
D: TRBD2
V: TRBV7-2
size: .

DNA: TGTGCCAGCAGCTTCGGCGGGAGCTCCTACGAGCAGTACTTC
CDR3: CASSFGGSSYEQYF
J: TRBJ2-7
D: TRBD2
V: TRBV5-5
size: few

DNA: TGTGCCAGCAGCGTCGTCGCACTAGCGCGGATGTACAATGAGCAGTTCTTC
CDR3: CASSVVALARMYNEQFF
J: TRBJ2-1
D: TRBD2
V: TRBV9
size: .

DNA: TGTGCCAGCAGCATAAGCACAGGGGCCCTCAATGAGCAGTTCTTC
CDR3: CASSISTGALNEQFF
J: TRBJ2-1
D: TRBD1
V: TRBV9
size: .

DNA: TGTGCCAGCAGTTACTCCCAGGGCAGCACAGATACGCAGTATTTT
CDR3: CASSYSQGSTDTQYF
J: TRBJ2-3
D: .
V: TRBV6-5
size: once

DNA: TGTGCCAGCAGTGGTATTCAGGGTGACTATGGCTACACCTTC
CDR3: CASSGIQGDYGYTF
J: TRBJ1-2
D: .
V: TRBV6-1
size: .

DNA: TGTGCCAGCAGTTTCTCCGACAGGGGTCGCGAGCAGTACTTC
CDR3: CASSFSDRGREQYF
J: TRBJ2-7
D: TRBD1
V: TRBV6-5
size: .

DNA: TGCGCCAGCAGCCAAGCGGGGGGCTCTGGAAACACCATATATTTT
CDR3: CASSQAGGSGNTIYF
J: TRBJ1-3
D: .
V: TRBV4-3
size: .

DNA: TGTGCCTGGAGTGCAGGGTGGCTGAGGGAGACCCAGTACTTC
CDR3: CAWSAGWLRETQYF
J: TRBJ2-5
D: .
V: TRBV30
size: .

DNA: TGTGCCAGCAGTTACGACAGCAAGTTTAATCAGCCCCAGCATTTT
CDR3: CASSYDSKFNQPQHF
J: TRBJ1-5
D: .
V: TRBV6-5
size: .

DNA: TGTGCCAGCAGCTTGGACCAGCGGGAGGACCTCACAGATACGCAGTATTTT
CDR3: CASSLDQREDLTDTQYF
J: TRBJ2-3
D: TRBD2
V: TRBV5-6
size: .

DNA: TGTGCCAGCAGCTTTGGTCACAGGGTCGGGGAGCAGTACTTC
CDR3: CASSFGHRVGEQYF
J: TRBJ2-7
D: .
V: TRBV7-2
size: few

DNA: TGTGCCAGCAGTTTTACACGCGGGAATGAAAAACTGTTTTTT
CDR3: CASSFTRGNEKLFF
J: TRBJ1-4
D: .
V: TRBV6-1
size: .

DNA: TGTGCCAGCACCCAACTCGGGATGGGGGGGGAGACCCAGTACTTC
CDR3: CASTQLGMGGETQYF
J: TRBJ2-5
D: TRBD2
V: TRBV5-5
size: few

DNA: TGTGCCAGTAGTATCGGGTTCAACTATGGCTACACCTTC
CDR3: CASSIGFNYGYTF
J: TRBJ1-2
D: .
V: TRBV19
size: .

DNA: TGTGCCAGCAGACCGGACAGGGCTACCTACGAGCAGTACTTC
CDR3: CASRPDRATYEQYF
J: TRBJ2-7
D: TRBD1
V: TRBV27
size: once

DNA: TGCGCCAGCCGAGACAGGCGCGTCTATGGCTACACCTTC
CDR3: CASRDRRVYGYTF
J: TRBJ1-2
D: .
V: TRBV27
size: .

DNA: TGTGCCAGCTCGGACCGGGACAGACAGGGGAACACCATATATTTT
CDR3: CASSDRDRQGNTIYF
J: TRBJ1-3
D: TRBD1
V: TRBV18
size: .

DNA: TGTGCCAGCAGCTGGGACAAGGGGTCCCAGTACTTC
CDR3: CASSWDKGSQYF
J: TRBJ2-5
D: .
V: TRBV7-2
size: .

DNA: TGTGCCAGCAGCCAGGGGGGAGGAGCCCTCTACGAGCAGTACTTC
CDR3: CASSQGGGALYEQYF
J: TRBJ2-7
D: .
V: TRBV4-2
size: .

DNA: TGCGCCAGCAGCCAAGCTGGACAGGGGAGCTCCTACGAGCAGTACTTC
CDR3: CASSQAGQGSSYEQYF
J: TRBJ2-7
D: TRBD1
V: TRBV4-3
size: .

DNA: TGTGCCATCAGTGATGGTTTCCAAACCAAGGACAGTCAGTACTTC
CDR3: CAISDGFQTKDSQYF
J: TRBJ2-4
D: .
V: TRBV10-3
size: once

DNA: TGCAGTGCTAGAAGTCCCCAGGAGCAGTACTTC
CDR3: CSARSPQEQYF
J: TRBJ2-7
D: .
V: TRBV20-1
size: .

DNA: TGTGCCTGGAGAAGGGGGCTAGCGGGAGGCCCCGGACGGTACTTC
CDR3: CAWRRGLAGGPGRYF
J: TRBJ2-7
D: TRBD2
V: TRBV30
size: few

DNA: TGTGCCAGCAGCCAGGCAGGAGACAGGAGGGAGACCCAGTACTTC
CDR3: CASSQAGDRRETQYF
J: TRBJ2-5
D: .
V: TRBV7-9
size: .

DNA: TGTGCCAGCAGTTACGGGAGGTTGCGGCCCCAGCATTTT
CDR3: CASSYGRLRPQHF
J: TRBJ1-5
D: .
V: TRBV6-6
size: few

DNA: TGTGCTAGTGGTTTCACCCCCAGACAGGCTAACTATGGCTACACCTTC
CDR3: CASGFTPRQANYGYTF
J: TRBJ1-2
D: .
V: TRBV12-5
size: .

DNA: TGTGCCAGCTCAGCGTCGGGACAGGGCACTGAAGCTTTCTTT
CDR3: CASSASGQGTEAFF
J: TRBJ1-1
D: TRBD1
V: TRBV18
size: .

DNA: TGTGCCAGCAGCGACAGGGGGCATACAGATACGCAGTATTTT
CDR3: CASSDRGHTDTQYF
J: TRBJ2-3
D: TRBD1
V: TRBV5-4
size: .